The table lists the clone carrying this T cell receptor (beta chain) with many counts. The record originates from a study of response to subunit inactivated influenza vaccine. TCRdb recomputed calls from the RT-PCR reads with MiXCR, one row per CDR3 protein. The sample contains more than 500,000 distinct CDR3 sequences, 10% to 12% of which appear only once. The CDR3 loop spans 11 amino acids. V lost 1 base, J lost 3 bases, and 4 bases lay in between. Germline V gene sequence: CDR1 DFQATT, CDR2 SNEGSKA (reference sequence). These same data were also listed under a study on T cells expressing NK-cell markers. From that study: What made the TCR beta cDNA was 5'RACE template switching with UMIs. With an anti-gamma-delta TCR antibody, sorting in several experiments was kept to alpha-beta TCR T cells. Of the CD8+ T cells in five or six donors, roughly 1.0-7.5% belonged to dominant NKG2C+ clonotypes.

The input for sequencing was PBMCs from blood, taken on the day of vaccination. V and J are TRBV20-1 and TRBJ2-7, with D unclear. This receptor was taken from a man aged 50 or older who received an inactivated influenza vaccine. CDR3 sequence: CSARVSYEQYF. The CDR3 DNA reads as TGCAGTGCTAGAGTCAGCTACGAGCAGTACTTC.